The 17 T cell receptor beta chains below all came from one sample that was sequenced in a study of neoadjuvant anti-PD-1 for oral cavity cancer. The time point was: after neoadjuvant nivolumab, at surgical resection. Only in-frame clones appear in the TCRdb table, and some are missing; sequencing was by immunoSEQ multiplex PCR. The sample comprises around 13,000 clones, less than 75% of which are singletons, and under 3% rests with the top ten. The sequencing used PBMCs, collected after nivolumab (anti-PD-1) treatment. The receptor set was obtained from a person aged 35-80 years with oral cavity squamous cell carcinoma.

CDR3 DNA: TGTGCCAGCAGCTCACGGACGGAATACTATGGCTACACCTTC. Encoded protein: CASSSRTEYYGYTF. The rearrangement joins TRBV7-9 to TRBJ1-2; D is ambiguous. This CDR3 region has 14 residues. Looked up from germline, CDR1 is SEHNR and CDR2 is FQNEAQ (reference sequence). Trimming shortened V by 4 bases and J by 3 bases, and 12 bases separated the two germline ends.

The chain has TRBV5-1 and TRBJ2-4; TRBD1 matches 7 bases. The trim removed 2 bases at V and 4 bases at J, leaving 3 bases unmatched. CDR1 and CDR2 (germline): SGHRS, YFSETQ. The CDR3 sequence is 14 residues long. CDR3 protein: CASSFGDSKNIQYF. CDR3 sequence (DNA): TGCGCCAGCAGCTTTGGGGACAGTAAAAACATTCAGTACTTC.

This clone has just one count. The rearrangement joins TRBV5-4 to TRBJ2-5; D might be TRBD2 (6 bases). Germline assignment: CDR1 SGHNT and CDR2 YYREEE (reference sequence). The CDR3 sequence is 15 residues long. V lost 3 bases and J lost 2, with 14 bases in between. CDR3 sequence reads: CASSSRTILQETQYF. In DNA form, the CDR3 reads TGTGCCAGCAGCTCCCGGACTATTCTACAAGAGACCCAGTACTTC.

J is TRBJ2-3 and V is TRBV10-1; D possibly corresponds to TRBD2 (5 bases). The CDR3 loop spans 15 amino acids. V was trimmed by 0 bases and J by 4 bases, leaving 11 bases between them. Per the germline V gene, CDR1 is WNHNN and CDR2 is SYGVQD (reference sequence). The CDR3, as DNA: TGCGCCAGCAGTGAGTCGGGAGTTTTAGCAGATACGCAGTATTTT. This sequence encodes CASSESGVLADTQYF.

As to this clone: Other DNA sequences within the sample encode an identical CDR3. The rearrangement links TRBV2 to TRBJ1-5; D remains ambiguous. Germline V gene lookup returns CDR1 SNHLY and CDR2 FYNNEI. The CDR3 has 13 residues. Trimming removed 2 bases from V and 5 bases from J, with 7 bases in between. The CDR3 protein is CASSEFEDQPQHF. CDR3 in DNA: TGTGCCAGCAGTGAATTTGAGGATCAGCCCCAGCATTTT.

The chain is built from TRBV13 and TRBJ2-1; 7 positions agree with TRBD1. Looked up from germline, CDR1 is PRHDT and CDR2 is FYEKMQ (reference sequence). This CDR3 has 15 amino acids. Unmatched junction bases numbered 4, after V lost 3 bases and J lost 2 bases. CDR3 nucleotides: TGTGCCAGCAGCTTGACAGGGATCACCTACAATGAGCAGTTCTTC. Protein: CASSLTGITYNEQFF.

The V call is TRBV9, the J call TRBJ2-1; D is undetermined. The CDR3 length is 15 residues. The V gene's germline CDR1 is SGDLS and CDR2 YYNGEE. The V gene lost 0 bases and the J gene lost 5 bases, with 12 bases spanning the gap. The CDR3 nucleotides are TGTGCCAGCAGCGTAGCGTTCCGTTCAGACAATGAGCAGTTCTTC. Protein: CASSVAFRSDNEQFF. The entire variable domain, with the rest obtained from reference TRBV9 and TRBJ2-1, is as follows: DSGVTQTPKHLITATGQRVTLRCSPRSGDLSVYWYQQSLDQGLQFLIQYYNGEERAKGNILERFSAQQFPDLHSELNLSSLELGDSALYFCASSVAFRSDNEQFFGPGTRLTVL.

CDR3 in amino acids: CASGALSSTDTQYF. The CDR3 coding sequence is TGTGCCAGCGGGGCCCTCTCTAGCACAGATACGCAGTATTTT. The genes are TRBV25-1 and TRBJ2-3; maybe TRBD1 (5 bases). Germline assignment: CDR1 MGHDK and CDR2 SYGVNS. V gave up 8 bases and J gave up 0 bases, with 12 bases separating them. The CDR3 has 14 amino acids.

This clone was observed a single time. The V call is TRBV5-1, the J call TRBJ2-7; D remains unclear. Germline V gene data show CDR1 as SGHRS and CDR2 as YFSETQ. Trimming left V 4 bases short and J 0 bases short, with 5 bases between. This CDR3 comprises 12 residues. The CDR3 here is CASSKDSYEQYF. Here the CDR3 DNA reads TGCGCCAGCAGCAAGGACTCCTACGAGCAGTACTTC.

The gene calls are TRBV29-1 and TRBJ1-1; D unclear. Germline loops: CDR1 SQVTM, CDR2 ANQGSEA. This CDR3 comprises 12 residues. Trimming removed 1 base at V and 0 bases at J, with 3 bases between. The CDR3 coding sequence is TGCAGCGTTGAAGTTTTGAACACTGAAGCTTTCTTT. It is translated as CSVEVLNTEAFF.

This clone was counted a few times. The chain is built from TRBV7-6 and TRBJ2-1; tentative D call: TRBD1 (5 bases). CDR1 is SGHVS, CDR2 FNYEAQ, per germline. The CDR3 is 14 residues long. Between the trimmed V and J ends, which lost 2 bases and 3 bases, there was a span of 8 bases. The CDR3 loop reads CASSLFQGYNEQFF. The CDR3, as DNA: TGTGCCAGCAGCTTATTCCAGGGCTACAATGAGCAGTTCTTC. Complete variable domain (other parts from reference TRBV7-6 and TRBJ2-1): GAGVSQSPRYKVTKRGQDVALRCDPISGHVSLYWYRQALGQGPEFLTYFNYEAQQDKSGLPNDRFSAERPEGSISTLTIQRTEQRDSAMYRCASSLFQGYNEQFFGPGTRLTVL.

The gene calls are TRBV10-3 and TRBJ1-3; D is unresolved. Germline loops: CDR1 ENHRY, CDR2 SYGVKD. CDR3 length equals 13 residues. V lost 6 bases and J lost 3, with 9 bases in between. CDR3 bases: TGTGCCATCAGGAGTTCGGGTGGAAACACCATATATTTT. This codes for CAIRSSGGNTIYF.

The CDR3 bases are TGTGCCAGCAGCCCGATCCTCGGACTAGCGGGAAACACAGATACGCAGTATTTT. Encoded protein: CASSPILGLAGNTDTQYF. The rearrangement uses TRBV11-2 and TRBJ2-3, with 12 bases aligning to TRBD2. V lost 5 bases, J lost 2 bases, and 11 bases stayed unmatched. The length of the CDR3 is 18 residues. CDR1 is SGHAT and CDR2 is FQNNGV in the germline V gene.

V gene TRBV18 combines with J gene TRBJ2-7, with 8 bases fitting TRBD1. CDR3 length equals 16 residues. Germline V gene sequence: CDR1 KGHSH, CDR2 LQKENI. J was trimmed by 5 bases and V by 5 bases; bases with no gene match: 14. CDR3 nucleotide sequence: TGTGCCAGCTCAAGATTAGACAGGGGAGGTGGAAACGAGCAGTACTTC. It is translated as CASSRLDRGGGNEQYF.

The chain joins TRBV19 to TRBJ1-1; TRBD1 might be the D (6 bases). The CDR3 is 16 amino acids. V lost 3 bases and J lost 0, with 14 bases in between. Germline CDR1 LNHDA, CDR2 SQIVND (reference sequence). For the CDR3, the DNA is TGTGCCAGTAGTATCGTAGGGACAATGATGAACACTGAAGCTTTCTTT. It translates to CASSIVGTMMNTEAFF.

V is TRBV5-1 and J is TRBJ2-3; 8 nucleotides match TRBD1. CDR3 length equals 14 residues. Germline CDR1 and CDR2: SGHRS and YFSETQ. The ends lost 4 bases at V and 6 bases at J; junction bases unmatched: 7. In DNA form, the CDR3 reads TGCGCCAGCAGCACCGGACAGGGTACGGATACGCAGTATTTT. Residues: CASSTGQGTDTQYF.

This clone was recorded only once. CDR3 in amino acids: CASSSGTANFYGYTF. The CDR3 nucleotides read TGTGCCAGCAGTTCCGGGACAGCAAACTTCTATGGCTACACCTTC. The rearrangement joins TRBV28 to TRBJ1-2, with 7 positions matching TRBD1. This CDR3 comprises 15 residues. The ends lost 4 bases at V and 4 bases at J; junction bases unmatched: 9. Germline V gene sequence: CDR1 MDHEN, CDR2 SYDVKM.